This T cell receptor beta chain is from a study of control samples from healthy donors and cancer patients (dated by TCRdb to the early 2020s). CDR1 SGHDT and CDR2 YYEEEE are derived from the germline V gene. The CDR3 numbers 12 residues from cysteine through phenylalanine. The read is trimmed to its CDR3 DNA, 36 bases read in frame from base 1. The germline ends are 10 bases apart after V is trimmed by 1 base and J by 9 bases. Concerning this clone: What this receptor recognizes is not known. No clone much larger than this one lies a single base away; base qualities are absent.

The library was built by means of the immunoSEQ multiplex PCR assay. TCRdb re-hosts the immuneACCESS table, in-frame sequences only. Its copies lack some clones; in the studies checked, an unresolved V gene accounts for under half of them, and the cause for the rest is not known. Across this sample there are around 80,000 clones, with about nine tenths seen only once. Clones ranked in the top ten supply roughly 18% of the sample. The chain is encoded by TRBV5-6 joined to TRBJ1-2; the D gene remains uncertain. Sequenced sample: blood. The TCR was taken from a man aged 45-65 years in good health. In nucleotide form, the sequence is TGTGCCAGCAGCTTGTCCGGCGGCAGCTACACCTTC. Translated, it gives CASSLSGGSYTF.